These T cell receptor beta chains were read from a single sample in a study of T-cell memory formation after mild COVID-19. TCRdb ran MiXCR on the 5' RACE reads and lists one entry per CDR3 protein. Here the sample spans 100,000 to 120,000 distinct CDR3 sequences, 15% to 20% being singletons. Sample: PBMCs or a T cell subset sorted from them (not recorded which). These receptors were obtained from a man younger than 35 who had mild COVID-19 (a few samples of this study predate the infection). Cell type and time point are not known. CDR3s include the opening cysteine and the closing phenylalanine or tryptophan. A D gene is named only where the DNA matches it firmly. Expanded clones get a size class; other rows say once, few or many, or leave the size out.

v_gene: TRBV9; j_gene: TRBJ2-5; abundance: -; len: 14; d_gene: TRBD1; CDR3aa: CASSVAGQQETQYF; CDR3nt: TGTGCCAGCAGCGTAGCGGGACAGCAAGAGACCCAGTACTTC
v_gene: TRBV10-3; j_gene: TRBJ1-2; abundance: -; len: 12; d_gene: -; CDR3aa: CAIGQSNYGYTF; CDR3nt: TGTGCCATCGGACAGTCAAACTATGGCTACACCTTC
v_gene: TRBV20-1; j_gene: TRBJ1-1; abundance: -; len: 13; d_gene: -; CDR3aa: CSGFGGMNTEAFF; CDR3nt: TGCAGTGGATTCGGGGGAATGAACACTGAAGCTTTCTTT
v_gene: TRBV7-2; j_gene: TRBJ1-3; abundance: few; len: 17; d_gene: TRBD1; CDR3aa: CASSLTGEKSSGNTIYF; CDR3nt: TGTGCCAGCAGCTTAACAGGGGAGAAATCCTCTGGAAACACCATATATTTT
v_gene: TRBV5-1; j_gene: TRBJ2-3; abundance: -; len: 14; d_gene: -; CDR3aa: CASSLAWGADTQYF; CDR3nt: TGCGCCAGCAGCTTGGCCTGGGGTGCAGATACGCAGTATTTT
v_gene: TRBV7-6; j_gene: TRBJ2-5; abundance: -; len: 17; d_gene: TRBD2; CDR3aa: CASSLAGTSGPRETQYF; CDR3nt: TGTGCCAGCAGCTTAGCTGGGACTAGCGGGCCTCGGGAGACCCAGTACTTC
v_gene: TRBV11-3; j_gene: TRBJ2-2; abundance: -; len: 13; d_gene: -; CDR3aa: CATRDGNTGELFF; CDR3nt: TGTGCCACCCGGGACGGGAACACCGGGGAGCTGTTTTTT
v_gene: TRBV14; j_gene: TRBJ1-1; abundance: -; len: 16; d_gene: -; CDR3aa: CASSQGPGTMNTEAFF; CDR3nt: TGTGCCAGCAGCCAAGGGCCAGGCACCATGAACACTGAAGCTTTCTTT
v_gene: TRBV12-3/TRBV12-4; j_gene: TRBJ1-1; abundance: -; len: 13; d_gene: -; CDR3aa: CASSLQMNTEAFF; CDR3nt: TGTGCCAGCAGTTTACAAATGAACACTGAAGCTTTCTTT
v_gene: TRBV6-5; j_gene: TRBJ1-2; abundance: few; len: 12; d_gene: -; CDR3aa: CASRPGDRGYTF; CDR3nt: TGTGCCAGCAGACCAGGGGACCGTGGCTACACCTTC
v_gene: TRBV7-9; j_gene: TRBJ2-1; abundance: few; len: 13; d_gene: -; CDR3aa: CASSPRRRNEQFF; CDR3nt: TGTGCCAGCAGCCCCAGACGGAGAAATGAGCAGTTCTTC
v_gene: TRBV12-3/TRBV12-4; j_gene: TRBJ1-1; abundance: -; len: 13; d_gene: -; CDR3aa: CASSPRMNTEAFF; CDR3nt: TGTGCCAGCAGTCCGAGGATGAACACTGAAGCTTTCTTT
v_gene: TRBV20-1; j_gene: TRBJ2-1; abundance: few; len: 14; d_gene: TRBD2; CDR3aa: CSALRLAGGHEQFF; CDR3nt: TGCAGTGCTCTACGACTAGCGGGGGGGCATGAGCAGTTCTTC
v_gene: TRBV5-1; j_gene: TRBJ2-1; abundance: few; len: 15; d_gene: -; CDR3aa: CASSLAAGSENEQFF; CDR3nt: TGCGCCAGCAGCTTGGCAGCAGGGTCAGAGAATGAGCAGTTCTTC
v_gene: TRBV7-2; j_gene: TRBJ1-6; abundance: -; len: 16; d_gene: -; CDR3aa: CASSPYRTVQGSPLHF; CDR3nt: TGTGCCAGCAGCCCATACAGGACGGTCCAAGGGTCACCCCTCCACTTT
v_gene: TRBV15; j_gene: TRBJ2-7; abundance: few; len: 13; d_gene: TRBD2; CDR3aa: CATRMSGSYEQYF; CDR3nt: TGTGCCACCAGGATGAGCGGGAGCTACGAGCAGTACTTC
v_gene: TRBV4-1; j_gene: TRBJ1-2; abundance: -; len: 14; d_gene: TRBD1; CDR3aa: CASSPMTGGKDYTF; CDR3nt: TGCGCCAGCAGCCCTATGACAGGGGGCAAAGACTACACCTTC
v_gene: TRBV5-6; j_gene: TRBJ2-3; abundance: few; len: 16; d_gene: TRBD2; CDR3aa: CASSFRLAGAEDTQYF; CDR3nt: TGTGCCAGCAGCTTCCGCCTAGCGGGGGCCGAAGATACGCAGTATTTT
v_gene: TRBV18; j_gene: TRBJ2-3; abundance: -; len: 12; d_gene: -; CDR3aa: CASSPGPDTQYF; CDR3nt: TGTGCCAGCTCACCGGGGCCAGATACGCAGTATTTT
v_gene: TRBV7-6; j_gene: TRBJ2-1; abundance: -; len: 15; d_gene: TRBD2; CDR3aa: CASRQEAGAYNEQFF; CDR3nt: TGTGCCAGCAGACAAGAGGCGGGGGCCTACAATGAGCAGTTCTTC
v_gene: TRBV5-4; j_gene: TRBJ1-2; abundance: -; len: 16; d_gene: -; CDR3aa: CASSLSVTLSNYGYTF; CDR3nt: TGTGCCAGCAGCTTGTCTGTGACACTTTCTAACTATGGCTACACCTTC
v_gene: TRBV5-1; j_gene: TRBJ1-1; abundance: -; len: 15; d_gene: -; CDR3aa: CASSSAPGRNTEAFF; CDR3nt: TGCGCCAGCAGCTCGGCCCCCGGGAGAAACACTGAAGCTTTCTTT
v_gene: TRBV29-1; j_gene: TRBJ2-7; abundance: -; len: 11; d_gene: -; CDR3aa: CSAWRGYEQYF; CDR3nt: TGCAGCGCTTGGAGGGGCTACGAGCAGTACTTC
v_gene: TRBV5-1; j_gene: TRBJ1-1; abundance: -; len: 14; d_gene: -; CDR3aa: CASSFSWANTEAFF; CDR3nt: TGCGCCAGCAGTTTCTCATGGGCTAACACTGAAGCTTTCTTT
v_gene: TRBV18; j_gene: TRBJ2-7; abundance: many; len: 11; d_gene: -; CDR3aa: CASSSYGEQYF; CDR3nt: TGTGCCAGCTCATCGTATGGCGAGCAGTACTTC
v_gene: TRBV11-2; j_gene: TRBJ2-2; abundance: -; len: 13; d_gene: -; CDR3aa: CASSLQRTGELFF; CDR3nt: TGTGCCAGCAGCCTTCAACGCACCGGGGAGCTGTTTTTT
v_gene: TRBV2; j_gene: TRBJ2-3; abundance: -; len: 16; d_gene: TRBD2; CDR3aa: CASSRTSGVGADTQYF; CDR3nt: TGTGCCAGCAGTCGGACTAGCGGGGTGGGCGCAGATACGCAGTATTTT
v_gene: TRBV5-1; j_gene: TRBJ1-1; abundance: many; len: 15; d_gene: -; CDR3aa: CASSLDGPPITEAFF; CDR3nt: TGCGCCAGCAGCTTGGATGGGCCGCCCATCACTGAAGCTTTCTTT
v_gene: TRBV7-3; j_gene: TRBJ2-1; abundance: few; len: 11; d_gene: -; CDR3aa: CASSFSGTQFF; CDR3nt: TGTGCCAGCAGCTTTTCCGGTACGCAGTTCTTC
v_gene: TRBV19; j_gene: TRBJ1-1; abundance: few; len: 14; d_gene: -; CDR3aa: CASRAIGRDTEAFF; CDR3nt: TGTGCCAGTAGGGCGATAGGACGGGACACTGAAGCTTTCTTT
v_gene: TRBV5-1; j_gene: TRBJ2-3; abundance: -; len: 15; d_gene: -; CDR3aa: CASSRQGGGTDTQYF; CDR3nt: TGCGCCAGCAGCAGACAGGGAGGTGGGACAGATACGCAGTATTTT
v_gene: TRBV10-3; j_gene: TRBJ1-3; abundance: -; len: 14; d_gene: TRBD1; CDR3aa: CATNQGARGNTIYF; CDR3nt: TGTGCCACAAACCAGGGGGCGAGAGGAAACACCATATATTTT
v_gene: TRBV12-3/TRBV12-4; j_gene: TRBJ1-1; abundance: few; len: 13; d_gene: -; CDR3aa: CASSFNLNTEAFF; CDR3nt: TGTGCCAGCAGTTTCAATCTGAACACTGAAGCTTTCTTT
v_gene: TRBV12-3/TRBV12-4; j_gene: TRBJ2-1; abundance: few; len: 11; d_gene: -; CDR3aa: CASKLWNEQFF; CDR3nt: TGTGCCAGCAAACTCTGGAATGAGCAGTTCTTC
v_gene: TRBV5-6; j_gene: TRBJ2-2; abundance: -; len: 16; d_gene: TRBD2; CDR3aa: CASSRWTSGGAGELFF; CDR3nt: TGTGCCAGCAGCCGATGGACTAGCGGGGGGGCAGGGGAGCTGTTTTTT
v_gene: TRBV3-1; j_gene: TRBJ2-1; abundance: few; len: 11; d_gene: -; CDR3aa: CASSFINEQFF; CDR3nt: TGTGCCAGCAGCTTCATAAATGAGCAGTTCTTC
v_gene: TRBV7-2; j_gene: TRBJ1-3; abundance: many; len: 16; d_gene: -; CDR3aa: CASSLGGPASGNTIYF; CDR3nt: TGTGCCAGCAGCTTAGGGGGGCCCGCCTCTGGAAACACCATATATTTT
v_gene: TRBV2; j_gene: TRBJ2-1; abundance: few; len: 13; d_gene: -; CDR3aa: CASSGQDGGEQFF; CDR3nt: TGTGCCAGCAGTGGGCAAGATGGCGGTGAGCAGTTCTTC
v_gene: TRBV5-1; j_gene: TRBJ1-4; abundance: few; len: 14; d_gene: TRBD1; CDR3aa: CASSPRTGDEKLFF; CDR3nt: TGCGCCAGCAGCCCCCGGACAGGGGATGAAAAACTGTTTTTT
v_gene: TRBV7-2; j_gene: TRBJ1-2; abundance: few; len: 11; d_gene: -; CDR3aa: CASSLRLHYTF; CDR3nt: TGTGCCAGCAGCTTGCGGCTGCACTACACCTTC
v_gene: TRBV12-3/TRBV12-4; j_gene: TRBJ2-2; abundance: few; len: 13; d_gene: -; CDR3aa: CASSSLATGELFF; CDR3nt: TGTGCCAGCAGTAGCCTCGCCACCGGGGAGCTGTTTTTT
v_gene: TRBV7-2; j_gene: TRBJ2-2; abundance: few; len: 15; d_gene: TRBD2; CDR3aa: CASTGRGTNTGELFF; CDR3nt: TGTGCCAGCACAGGGAGGGGCACGAACACCGGGGAGCTGTTTTTT
v_gene: TRBV10-3; j_gene: TRBJ1-1; abundance: -; len: 13; d_gene: -; CDR3aa: CAISEEENAAAFF; CDR3nt: TGTGCCATCAGTGAGGAGGAGAACGCTGCAGCTTTCTTT
v_gene: TRBV28; j_gene: TRBJ1-2; abundance: -; len: 14; d_gene: -; CDR3aa: CASSLTGTTEGYTF; CDR3nt: TGTGCCAGCAGTTTGACCGGGACAACGGAGGGCTACACCTTC
v_gene: TRBV12-3/TRBV12-4; j_gene: TRBJ1-1; abundance: -; len: 14; d_gene: -; CDR3aa: CASSLFPGDAEAFF; CDR3nt: TGTGCCAGCAGTTTATTCCCGGGGGACGCTGAAGCTTTCTTT